This T cell receptor (beta chain) was documented in a study of cytomegalovirus exposure and HLA in healthy donors. Findings and caveats of the study: In the roughly 120 validation repertoires, a later analysis found that first-cohort TCR clusters tended to co-occur.

Assay: immunoSEQ multiplex PCR; the TCRdb copy retains only in-frame clones and omits some. The data contain about 250,000 clones, about 86% of them seen just once; the ten biggest clones take up 2.5% to 3%. The CDR3 is made up of 14 amino acids. With V trimmed by 4 bases and J by 11 bases, 13 bases remained unmatched. Germline V lookup: CDR1 MDHEN, CDR2 SYDVKM. Remarks on this clone: The antigen remains unidentified.

Material for sequencing was PBMCs. The origin of this receptor is a man between 18 and 35 years old in good health and CMV-seronegative. This chain connects TRBV28 to TRBJ1-1; 7 positions match TRBD1. The CDR3 region has the DNA TGTGCCAGCAGTTCCACCAGACAGGGCGGAAAGGCTTTCTTT. Translated, it gives CASSSTRQGGKAFF.